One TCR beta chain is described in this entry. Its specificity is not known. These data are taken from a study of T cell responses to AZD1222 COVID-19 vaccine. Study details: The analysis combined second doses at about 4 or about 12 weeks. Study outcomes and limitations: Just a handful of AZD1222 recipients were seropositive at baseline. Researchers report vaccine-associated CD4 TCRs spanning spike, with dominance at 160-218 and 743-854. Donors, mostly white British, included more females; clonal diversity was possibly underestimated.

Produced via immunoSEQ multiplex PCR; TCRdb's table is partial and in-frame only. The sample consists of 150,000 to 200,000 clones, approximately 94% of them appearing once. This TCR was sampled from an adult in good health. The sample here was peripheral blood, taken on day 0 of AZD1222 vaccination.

CDR3 coding DNA: TGTGCCAGCAGCCGCCACCGGACAGGGGATAGCAATCAGCCCCAGCATTTT. Encoded protein: CASSRHRTGDSNQPQHF. The V and J genes are TRBV4-2 and TRBJ1-5; TRBD1 aligns across 9 bases. Germline loops: CDR1 LGHNA, CDR2 YNFKEQ. J was trimmed by 0 bases and V by 4 bases; bases with no gene match: 7. The CDR3 covers 17 residues.